The 16 T cell receptor beta chains given below trace back to one sample, sequenced in a study of OX40 agonist ivuxolimab in advanced cancers. Library preparation used the immunoSEQ multiplex PCR assay. TCRdb holds this immuneACCESS table with in-frame rearrangements only. Some clones are missing; in checked studies, unresolved V genes explain under half, and the rest has no known cause. This sample is represented by nearly 85,000 clones; roughly 85% of them were singletons. In total, the top ten clones hold around 0.88% of the sample. The sample consisted of CD4+ or CD8+ T cells sorted from blood, taken in a trial of the OX40 agonist ivuxolimab. Receptors were obtained from an adult with an advanced solid tumor such as melanoma, head and neck, liver or kidney cancer.

The chain employs TRBV18 and TRBJ1-6; TRBD1 is a possible D gene (6 bases). Germline lookup yields CDR1 KGHSH and CDR2 LQKENI. The CDR3 is 16 amino acids. V lost 1 base and J 13 bases, leaving 20 bases between the germline ends. CDR3 bases: TGTGCCAGCTCACCACAGACAGGCTTTGAGGGAAATCCCCTCCACTTT. It is translated as CASSPQTGFEGNPLHF.

This chain links TRBV4-1 with TRBJ1-2, with D tentatively TRBD1 (5 bases). Trimming cost V 1 base and J 5 bases, with 17 bases left between them. The CDR3 is made up of 16 amino acids. Germline V lookup: CDR1 MGHRA, CDR2 YSYEKL. The CDR3 nucleotides are TGCGCCAGCAGCCAAGTTGGTGTCCGGGGGTCATATGGCTACACCTTC. Translated: CASSQVGVRGSYGYTF.

As regards this clone: Other nucleotide sequences from this sample produce the same CDR3. The gene calls are TRBV7-2 and TRBJ2-3; no reliable D call. V shed 1 base and J shed 0 bases, with 5 bases lying between them. Per germline, CDR1 SGHTA and CDR2 FQGNSA. The CDR3 covers 14 residues. The CDR3 here is CASSLGASTDTQYF. The CDR3 DNA reads TGTGCCAGCAGCTTAGGCGCGAGCACAGATACGCAGTATTTT.

CDR3 amino acids: CASSVGTVSYNEQFF. The CDR3 bases are TGTGCCAGCAGCGTAGGGACTGTCTCCTACAATGAGCAGTTCTTC. The chain joins TRBV9 to TRBJ2-1; possible D gene TRBD2, 5 bases. This CDR3 has 15 residues. Germline V gene data show CDR1 as SGDLS and CDR2 as YYNGEE. Trimming stripped 0 bases from V and 0 bases from J, with 7 bases between.

CDR3 bases: TGTGCCAGCAGCGACCGGGACAGGGCCTACGAGCAGTACTTC. It encodes CASSDRDRAYEQYF. The chain recombines TRBV7-2 with TRBJ2-7; TRBD1 matches at 9 bases. The CDR3 is made up of 14 amino acids. V was clipped by 5 bases and J by 2 bases; unmatched bases: 4. Germline V gene data show CDR1 as SGHTA and CDR2 as FQGNSA.

V is TRBV6-5 and J is TRBJ2-7; D perhaps matches TRBD1 (6 bases). V lost 0 bases and J 1 base, leaving 10 bases between the germline ends. The CDR3 is 15 residues long. Per the germline V gene, CDR1 is MNHEY and CDR2 is SVGAGI. The CDR3 sequence: CASSYSGTLSYEQYF. The CDR3 coding sequence is TGTGCCAGCAGTTACTCGGGGACACTGTCCTACGAGCAGTACTTC.

The chain recombines TRBV7-2 with TRBJ2-1; 8 bases line up with TRBD1. Per the germline V gene, CDR1 is SGHTA and CDR2 is FQGNSA. The CDR3 is 16 amino acids. V dropped 1 base and J dropped 8; count of bases not matched to a gene: 10. The CDR3 is CASSLELRQGSHEQFF. In nucleotides, the CDR3 is TGTGCCAGCAGCTTAGAATTGAGACAGGGGTCCCATGAGCAGTTCTTC. The full variable domain, with the rest looked up from reference TRBV7-2 and TRBJ2-1, is GAGVSQSPSNKVTEKGKDVELRCDPISGHTALYWYRQSLGQGLEFLIYFQGNSAPDKSGLPSDRFSAERTGGSVSTLTIQRTQQEDSAVYLCASSLELRQGSHEQFFGPGTRLTVL.

This sequence joins TRBV18 and TRBJ2-2, with D perhaps TRBD1 or TRBD2 (6 bases each). Germline V lookup: CDR1 KGHSH, CDR2 LQKENI. This CDR3 contains 18 residues. The V and J ends lost 3 bases and 5 bases respectively, with 22 bases between them. CDR3 region: CASSPALFMGGRTGELFF. For the CDR3, the DNA is TGTGCCAGCTCACCTGCCTTGTTCATGGGGGGCCGGACCGGGGAGCTGTTTTTT. The full variable domain, its missing parts supplied by reference TRBV18 and TRBJ2-2, is NAGVMQNPRHLVRRRGQEARLRCSPMKGHSHVYWYRQLPEEGLKFMVYLQKENIIDESGMPKERFSAEFPKEGPSILRIQQVVRGDSAAYFCASSPALFMGGRTGELFFGEGSRLTVL.

The rearrangement links TRBV18 to TRBJ2-7; D possibly corresponds to TRBD1 (6 bases). Trimming cost V 6 bases and J 3 bases, with 15 bases left between them. This CDR3 spans 14 amino acids. The V gene's germline CDR1 is KGHSH and CDR2 LQKENI. CDR3 sequence: CASSPQGRDYEQYF. The DNA of the CDR3 is TGTGCCAGCTCCCCCCAGGGGCGAGACTACGAGCAGTACTTC. The whole variable domain, remainder taken from reference TRBV18 and TRBJ2-7, is NAGVMQNPRHLVRRRGQEARLRCSPMKGHSHVYWYRQLPEEGLKFMVYLQKENIIDESGMPKERFSAEFPKEGPSILRIQQVVRGDSAAYFCASSPQGRDYEQYFGPGTRLTVT.

This rearrangement joins TRBV28 to TRBJ2-7; a possible D gene is TRBD1 (6 bases). This CDR3 spans 14 amino acids. The V end lost 3 bases, the J end lost 2 bases, and 11 bases lay between the germline ends. The germline gives CDR1 MDHEN, CDR2 SYDVKM. CDR3 protein: CASSFGDTAYEQYF. CDR3 bases: TGTGCCAGCAGTTTCGGGGACACCGCCTACGAGCAGTACTTC.

This clone was observed a few times. The rearrangement links TRBV19 to TRBJ1-6, with TRBD1 matching 8 bases. The V and J ends lost 5 bases and 8 bases, in that order; junction bases with no gene match: 2. The CDR3 length is 13 residues. The V gene's germline CDR1 is LNHDA and CDR2 SQIVND (reference sequence). CDR3 DNA sequence: TGTGCCAGTAGTGAGACAGGGGATTCACCCCTCCACTTT. This encodes CASSETGDSPLHF.

The CDR3 nucleotides read TGTGCCAGCAGCAAAGTGGTCGGCGAGCAGTACTTC. Translation gives CASSKVVGEQYF. The chain has TRBV21-1 and TRBJ2-7; TRBD2 is the table's D call and was not checked against the DNA. TRBV21-1 is termed a pseudogene. The CDR3 is 12 residues long.

The chain joins TRBV28 to TRBJ1-2, with D unclear. The germline V gene encodes CDR1 MDHEN and CDR2 SYDVKM. The ends were cut back, 3 bases at V and 4 bases at J, with 12 bases in the middle. The CDR3 consists of 14 residues. The CDR3 loop is CASSLDEGVYGYTF. The CDR3 DNA follows: TGTGCCAGCAGTTTGGATGAGGGCGTCTATGGCTACACCTTC.

This sequence joins TRBV4-3 and TRBJ2-5; TRBD1 might be the D (6 bases). V dropped 1 base and J dropped 2 bases, with 14 bases sitting between them. CDR3 length: 16 residues. From germline, CDR1 is LGHNA and CDR2 YSLEER. DNA for the CDR3: TGCGCCAGCAGCCAAGGCCCGACAGGTGCTCAAGAGACCCAGTACTTC. This encodes CASSQGPTGAQETQYF.

The V and J genes are TRBV18 and TRBJ2-1, with TRBD1 as a possible D gene (6 bases). Germline CDR1 KGHSH, CDR2 LQKENI. This CDR3 has 14 residues. The V end was cut by 3 bases, the J end by 6 bases, with 12 bases between. The CDR3 DNA follows: TGTGCCAGCTCACCGACAGGTGAGAGCAATGAGCAGTTCTTC. Translating it yields CASSPTGESNEQFF. The full variable domain, completed using reference TRBV18 and TRBJ2-1, is NAGVMQNPRHLVRRRGQEARLRCSPMKGHSHVYWYRQLPEEGLKFMVYLQKENIIDESGMPKERFSAEFPKEGPSILRIQQVVRGDSAAYFCASSPTGESNEQFFGPGTRLTVL.

J is TRBJ1-4 and V is TRBV6-1; D is ambiguous. The CDR3 totals 14 residues. V shed 7 bases and J shed 1 base, with 10 bases lying between them. CDR1 and CDR2 from the germline V gene are MNHNS and SASEGT. CDR3 in DNA: TGTGCCAGCACCGCGGGCGGAACTAATGAAAAACTGTTTTTT. This encodes CASTAGGTNEKLFF.